This entry lists 22 T cell receptor beta chains sequenced from one sample in a study of identical twins. TCRdb re-called the 5' RACE reads with MiXCR, one entry per CDR3 protein. The sample lists fewer than 900,000 distinct CDR3 sequences, 15% to 20% occurring once. In addition, the sample was reused for a study of T cells expressing NK-cell markers.

Specimen: PBMCs. The receptors derive from a woman between 18 and 30 years old in good health.

The V call is TRBV5-1, the J call TRBJ2-3; 10 nucleotides match TRBD1. With V trimmed by 3 bases and J by 0 bases, 4 bases remained unmatched. Germline values: CDR1 SGHRS, CDR2 YFSETQ. The length of the CDR3 is 16 residues. The CDR3 sequence is CASSSQTGGSTDTQYF. As DNA, the CDR3 is TGCGCCAGCAGCTCGCAGACAGGGGGCAGCACAGATACGCAGTATTTT.

The chain combines TRBV12-3 or TRBV12-4 with TRBJ2-7; 9 bases fit TRBD1. The CDR3 is made up of 14 amino acids. V lost 7 bases and J lost 6; bases outside the gene matches: 10. The DNA of the CDR3 is TGTGCCAGCACCGCGGGACAGGGAATCGGCGAGCAGTACTTC. It is translated as CASTAGQGIGEQYF.

This clonotype was observed a handful of times. The chain has TRBV7-2 and TRBJ1-2, with TRBD1 matching over 8 bases. Germline V gene data show CDR1 as SGHTA and CDR2 as FQGNSA. The CDR3 is 14 residues long. The V gene end was trimmed by 3 bases and the J gene end by 6 bases; junction bases not matched to a gene: 6. Here the CDR3 DNA reads TGTGCCAGCAGCTTTCGGGACAGGCGGGATGGCTACACCTTC. Its protein product is CASSFRDRRDGYTF.

The J gene is TRBJ1-5, the V gene TRBV27, with D unresolved. CDR1 MNHEY and CDR2 SMNVEV come from the germline V gene (reference sequence). V was cut by 6 bases and J by 2 bases, with 14 bases left in between. The CDR3 runs to 15 residues. CDR3 in amino acids: CASSANQGGNQPQHF. The CDR3 coding sequence is TGTGCCAGCAGCGCCAATCAAGGAGGCAATCAGCCCCAGCATTTT.

This clonotype was observed many times. The chain uses TRBV12-3 or TRBV12-4 and TRBJ2-1; TRBD2 agrees at 7 bases. With V trimmed by 7 bases and J by 2 bases, 11 bases remained unmatched. The CDR3 is 16 amino acids. The CDR3 spells CASTLGEGRPYNEQFF. The CDR3 DNA reads as TGTGCCAGCACCCTAGGGGAGGGCCGCCCCTACAATGAGCAGTTCTTC.

This clonotype was seen more than once but under ten times. The chain combines TRBV7-2 with TRBJ1-4; D is uncertain. Germline CDR1 is SGHTA and CDR2 is FQGNSA. The V and J ends lost 1 base and 4 bases respectively, with 10 bases between them. The CDR3 consists of 15 residues. In DNA form, the CDR3 reads TGTGCCAGCAGCTTAGTGACCCGGGATAATGAAAAACTGTTTTTT. It encodes CASSLVTRDNEKLFF. Looking up the rest from reference TRBV7-2 and TRBJ1-4 gives the full variable domain: GAGVSQSPSNKVTEKGKDVELRCDPISGHTALYWYRQSLGQGLEFLIYFQGNSAPDKSGLPSDRFSAERTGGSVSTLTIQRTQQEDSAVYLCASSLVTRDNEKLFFGSGTQLSVL.

This clonotype appeared a single time. The gene calls are TRBV5-5 and TRBJ2-2; 7 positions match TRBD1. This CDR3 comprises 16 residues. CDR1 and CDR2 from the germline V gene are SGHKS and YYEKEE (reference sequence). The V and J ends lost 4 bases and 4 bases, in that order; junction bases with no gene match: 10. The CDR3 loop reads CASSHLDRVITGELFF. CDR3 nucleotide sequence: TGTGCCAGCAGCCATCTAGACAGGGTGATCACCGGGGAGCTGTTTTTT.

This clonotype came up many times. V is TRBV27 and J is TRBJ2-2; D is unclear. Germline CDR1 is MNHEY and CDR2 is SMNVEV (reference sequence). V was shortened by 5 bases and J by 7 bases, with 11 bases between the two germline ends. The CDR3 is 13 residues long. As DNA, the CDR3 is TGTGCCAGCAGTCTCAACATGGTCGGGGAGCTGTTTTTT. This gives the protein CASSLNMVGELFF.

V gene TRBV6-1 combines with J gene TRBJ1-2; 11 nucleotides match TRBD1. The CDR3 is 15 amino acids. Germline values: CDR1 MNHNS, CDR2 SASEGT. V was pared by 3 bases and J by 2 bases, with 2 bases of the junction left unmatched. The CDR3 is CASSDWDRGNYGYTF. The CDR3 DNA reads TGTGCCAGCAGTGACTGGGACAGGGGGAACTATGGCTACACCTTC.

The chain employs TRBV4-3 and TRBJ2-7; 12 bases fit TRBD2. The V gene's germline CDR1 is LGHNA and CDR2 YSLEER. This CDR3 spans 18 amino acids. Trimming removed 3 bases from V and 4 bases from J; junction bases left unmatched: 13. DNA for the CDR3: TGCGCCAGCAGCCATGGACTAGCGGGAACCGACACGTGGTACGAGCAGTACTTC. It is translated as CASSHGLAGTDTWYEQYF.

The chain employs TRBV25-1 and TRBJ1-4; possibly TRBD1 for D (5 bases). This CDR3 is built from 14 residues. Germline-derived CDR1 and CDR2 are MGHDK and SYGVNS. Trimming cost V 7 bases and J 6 bases, with 15 bases left between them. In DNA, the CDR3 is TGTGCCAGCACCCTGGCGGGGGGTGATGAAAAACTGTTTTTT. This encodes CASTLAGGDEKLFF.

This clonotype was seen a few times. The genes are TRBV4-3 and TRBJ1-1; tentatively, D is TRBD1 (5 bases). V was shortened by 3 bases and J by 6 bases, with 17 bases between the two germline ends. Germline V lookup: CDR1 LGHNA, CDR2 YSLEER. The length of the CDR3 is 15 residues. The CDR3 sequence: CASSHLVDRRAEAFF. The CDR3 coding sequence is TGCGCCAGCAGCCACCTTGTTGACAGAAGGGCTGAAGCTTTCTTT.

This chain uses TRBV5-5 with TRBJ2-5; 8 bases line up with TRBD2. This CDR3 spans 17 amino acids. The V gene end was trimmed by 2 bases and the J gene end by 2 bases; junction bases not matched to a gene: 11. CDR1 is SGHKS, CDR2 YYEKEE, per germline (reference sequence). The CDR3 loop reads CASSFLQRGNLQETQYF. DNA of the CDR3: TGTGCCAGCAGCTTTCTCCAGCGGGGGAACTTACAAGAGACCCAGTACTTC.

The CDR3 sequence: CSAFTRKFEKLFF. The DNA for the CDR3 is TGCAGTGCTTTTACTCGGAAGTTTGAAAAACTGTTTTTT. The chain combines TRBV20-1 with TRBJ1-4; D is unclear. V was trimmed by 5 bases and J by 7 bases, leaving 14 bases between them. Germline CDR1 DFQATT, CDR2 SNEGSKA (reference sequence). The CDR3 consists of 13 residues.

This rearrangement joins TRBV7-2 to TRBJ2-5, with 11 positions matching TRBD2. CDR3 size: 16 residues. The V gene end was trimmed by 5 bases and the J gene end by 5 bases; junction bases not matched to a gene: 10. Per germline, CDR1 SGHTA and CDR2 FQGNSA. CDR3 sequence reads: CASSLQTSGIGETQYF. Here the CDR3 DNA reads TGTGCCAGCAGCCTTCAGACTAGCGGGATAGGGGAGACCCAGTACTTC. The whole variable domain, filled in from reference TRBV7-2 and TRBJ2-5, reads GAGVSQSPSNKVTEKGKDVELRCDPISGHTALYWYRQSLGQGLEFLIYFQGNSAPDKSGLPSDRFSAERTGGSVSTLTIQRTQQEDSAVYLCASSLQTSGIGETQYFGPGTRLLVL.

This chain uses TRBV19 with TRBJ2-2; 7 nucleotides match TRBD2. Unmatched junction bases numbered 10, after V lost 10 bases and J lost 2 bases. This CDR3 has 15 residues. Germline CDR1 and CDR2: LNHDA and SQIVND (reference sequence). For the CDR3, the DNA is TGTGCCACCCGTACCGGGACTACCAACACCGGGGAGCTGTTTTTT. It encodes CATRTGTTNTGELFF.

As concerns this clonotype: With a much larger clone just one base away, this may be a read error. CDR3 sequence (DNA): TGTGCCAGCAGTTTCAGACTAGCGGGGTACAATGAGCAGTTCTTC. It is translated as CASSFRLAGYNEQFF. The chain links TRBV7-2 to TRBJ2-1; 11 bases align to TRBD2. The germline V gene encodes CDR1 SGHTA and CDR2 FQGNSA. Trimming at V came to 6 bases and at J to 4 bases, leaving 5 bases not matched to a gene. The CDR3 has 15 residues.

The rearrangement links TRBV12-3 or TRBV12-4 to TRBJ2-5; unclear D gene. The CDR3 runs to 14 residues. V was cut by 3 bases and J by 5 bases, with 13 bases left in between. CDR3 coding DNA: TGTGCCAGCAGTTTGACGTCGGCACAGGAGACCCAGTACTTC. Translated: CASSLTSAQETQYF.

This clonotype was seen repeatedly, ten times or more. This rearrangement joins TRBV20-1 to TRBJ2-7; 9 bases line up with TRBD1. V shed 6 bases, J shed 2 bases, and the junction held 2 bases outside the gene matches. Germline CDR1 reads DFQATT; CDR2 reads SNEGSKA (reference sequence). The length of the CDR3 is 12 residues. The CDR3 region has the DNA TGCAGTGCAAGGACAGGGGCCTACGAGCAGTACTTC. Amino acid sequence: CSARTGAYEQYF.

This clonotype was detected a few times. The chain uses TRBV6-5 and TRBJ2-7, with D unresolved. Between the trimmed V and J ends, which lost 3 bases and 5 bases, there was a span of 8 bases. This CDR3 is built from 12 residues. CDR1 and CDR2 from the germline V gene are MNHEY and SVGAGI. CDR3 bases: TGTGCCAGCAGTTATCAAAGGGACGAGCAGTACTTC. It is translated as CASSYQRDEQYF.

This clonotype appeared a few times. V usage is TRBV12-3 or TRBV12-4 and J usage is TRBJ2-2, with 7 bases matching TRBD1. The CDR3 sequence is 14 residues long. V was pared by 6 bases and J by 4 bases, with 5 bases of the junction left unmatched. The CDR3 loop reads CASSHRGGTGELFF. Here the CDR3 DNA reads TGTGCCAGCAGCCACAGGGGTGGCACCGGGGAGCTGTTTTTT.

This clonotype was counted a few times. The chain has TRBV6-6 and TRBJ1-2, with D unresolved. Germline CDR1 and CDR2: MNHNY and SVGAGI (reference sequence). V was cut by 3 bases and J by 5 bases, with 10 bases left in between. This CDR3 spans 13 amino acids. The CDR3 sequence: CASSYELLYGYTF. In nucleotides, the CDR3 is TGTGCCAGCAGTTATGAACTACTGTATGGCTACACCTTC.